This T cell receptor (beta chain) was observed in a study of blood T cell repertoires in COVID-19. Original handling: Amplified reference gene primers provided the basis for estimating nucleated cell counts. Clones were sequenced by immunoSEQ multiplex PCR, and TCRdb holds only the in-frame ones, with some missing. The D gene and trimming were derived from the DNA, and the V and J assignments and clone size from that table. The sample includes approximately 52,000 clones, 70% to 90% of them seen just once. Remarks on this clone: The same CDR3 arises from other DNA sequences in this sample as well.

This sequence originates from a man aged 70-80 years with acute or convalescent COVID-19. Material: peripheral blood.

CDR3 residues: CSVSRQGKSTGELFF. The DNA for the CDR3 is TGCAGCGTCTCCAGACAGGGCAAAAGTACCGGGGAGCTGTTTTTT. This sequence joins TRBV29-1 and TRBJ2-2, with 7 bases matching TRBD1. CDR1 is SQVTM, CDR2 ANQGSEA, per germline. J gave up 5 bases and V 6 bases, and 12 bases lay outside the gene matches. This CDR3 has 15 amino acids.